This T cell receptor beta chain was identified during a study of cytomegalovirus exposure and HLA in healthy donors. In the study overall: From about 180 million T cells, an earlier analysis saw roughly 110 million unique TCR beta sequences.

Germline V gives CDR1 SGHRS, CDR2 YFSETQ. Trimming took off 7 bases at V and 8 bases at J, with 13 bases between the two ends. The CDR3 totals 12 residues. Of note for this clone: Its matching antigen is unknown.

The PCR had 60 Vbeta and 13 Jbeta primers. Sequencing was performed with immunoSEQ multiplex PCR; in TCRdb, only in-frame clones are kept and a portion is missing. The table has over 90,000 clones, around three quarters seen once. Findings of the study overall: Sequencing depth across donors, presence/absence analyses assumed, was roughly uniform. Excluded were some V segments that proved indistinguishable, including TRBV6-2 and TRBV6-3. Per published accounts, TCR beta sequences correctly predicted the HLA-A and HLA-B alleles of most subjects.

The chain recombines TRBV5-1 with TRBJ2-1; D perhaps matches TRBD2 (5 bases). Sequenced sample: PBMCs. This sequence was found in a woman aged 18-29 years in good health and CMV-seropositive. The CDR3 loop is CASAQTGYEQFF. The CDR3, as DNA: TGCGCCAGCGCACAGACGGGGTATGAGCAGTTCTTC.